The rows below give T cell receptor beta chains drawn from one sample of a study of T cell repertoires in cytomegalovirus infection. TCRdb redid the calling of the reads with MiXCR, one entry per CDR3 protein. In the table there are hundreds of thousands of distinct CDR3 sequences, about 40% of which are singletons. Sequenced input: PBMCs. These receptors all stem from a human donor in good health (CMV status not recorded). Some clones in this sample may be carry-over from other donors' samples. Both conserved end residues are trimmed from each CDR3. D genes are given only for firm matches. Some rows mark clone size as missing; the rest say once, few, many or name a class of expanded clone.

once,TRBV27,TRBD2,ASSLVASGSLEQY
-,TRBV28,-,ASSPHGSSYNSPLH
few,TRBV10-3,TRBD1,AISDLGQGSDNEQF
few,TRBV28,-,ASSSDIPNTGELF
-,TRBV5-8,TRBD1,ASSFRDRVERQPQH
-,TRBV18,TRBD1,ASSRQTNRGLNQPQH
-,TRBV2,-,ASSETGPVGGYT
-,TRBV7-9,-,ASGTMGAGANVLT
few,TRBV6-6,TRBD2,ASSPVVAGDQY
-,TRBV6-5,TRBD1,ASSYSITPGTGMFEGTQY
-,TRBV27,TRBD1,ASSAVTGAGANVLT
-,TRBV7-6,-,ASSLAPRAEQY
once,TRBV6-5,TRBD2,ASFGREAASYNEQF
few,TRBV7-2,-,ASSLGMTSRPGGSEKLF
many,TRBV7-9,-,ASSATGSSYNEQF
few,TRBV28,-,ASRSWLAGVNAEAF
once,TRBV20-1,-,SAYGPLEWGGYT
few,TRBV15,-,ATSKPGTQSMGTEAF
many,TRBV7-2,-,ASSLDPGLQPQH
-,TRBV6-2/TRBV6-3,-,ASSYYGGPTYEQY
-,TRBV7-2,TRBD2,ASSCSRGRAGTGELF
once,TRBV2,-,ASSEDSDTQY
few,TRBV28,TRBD1,ASDVVGQGAGEAF
-,TRBV6-2/TRBV6-3,TRBD1,ASKSQGQRGEQY
-,TRBV2,-,ASSEGASASYEQY
-,TRBV9,-,ASRKDTFPNYGYT
few,TRBV4-2,TRBD2,ASSQGGRGGTDTQY
many,TRBV7-2,TRBD2,ASSLASGRTYEQY
-,TRBV23-1,TRBD1,ASSQSRGQGGEKLF
few,TRBV4-1,-,ASSQDGRAYSPLH
few,TRBV5-4,TRBD1,ASSFHGTGEKLF
-,TRBV6-5,TRBD1,ASSYRGDRRTDTQY
few,TRBV10-3,-,AIKKVSTGELF
many,TRBV7-8,-,ASSGLRQETQY
-,TRBV19,-,ASSIARAGYGYT
-,TRBV7-9,TRBD2,ASSRLAGDGELF
few,TRBV29-1,-,SVVALLQETQY
few,TRBV12-3/TRBV12-4,-,ASSLAGTKYGSNQPQH
-,TRBV2,-,ANHDGGGLGYT
-,TRBV14,-,ARSQETRGFYEQY
-,TRBV4-1,-,ASSQDQGRTAF
few,TRBV19,-,ASSIVRGSTQETQY
few,TRBV28,-,ASSLPLISEQY
-,TRBV28,-,ASSPRPGWSYNEQF
-,TRBV7-6,TRBD1,ASSQPGTASYEQY
-,TRBV4-3,TRBD2,ASSLLAGRLSYEQY
-,TRBV7-8,TRBD2,ASSFGTSGRARDTQY
-,TRBV2,-,ASSERYRGSGYT
-,TRBV6-8,-,ASSGTGSSTSPLH
few,TRBV5-6,TRBD2,ASSLERSTGTSGGEQY
-,TRBV2,TRBD1,ASRQDRGSGYNEQF
-,TRBV19,-,ASSLQLQVMNTEAF
few,TRBV7-6,-,ASSSNPGDDEQF